This T cell receptor (beta chain) emerged from a study of shared clonotypes between healthy human individuals. Turning to the study itself: Donors were a couple of women and a few men aged 18 to 49.

In the study's own analysis: ImmunoSEQ output held junction-only sequences without quality scores, so filtering differed. Measured with immunoSEQ multiplex PCR; TCRdb has only the in-frame clones, and not every one. V and J calls and clone size are those listed in that table; D and trimming were worked out from the DNA. The sample contains approximately 2.3 million clones, about 92% of which appear only once. Study-wide results and limits: Sharing across four donors was highest in naive CD4 (around 5%) and lowest in memory CD8 (about 0.4%).

Germline CDR1 reads SEHNR; CDR2 reads FQNEAQ (reference sequence). The CDR3 extends over 13 amino acids. V was shortened by 3 bases and J by 2 bases, with 7 bases between the two germline ends. This clone was seen once. What it binds is not known. This same CDR3 is encoded by further DNA sequences in the sample. Donors were Caucasian adults residing in Nashville, Tennessee, USA. The origin of this receptor is a man aged 18 to 35 in good health. Some clones in this sample may be carry-over from other donors' samples. Sequenced input: naive CD4+ T cells from PBMCs. Subset noted: CD45RA+ positively selected. This chain connects TRBV7-9 to TRBJ2-5, with a tentative D call TRBD2 (5 bases). The DNA of the CDR3 is TGTGCCAGCAGCTTCTCGGGACAAGAGACCCAGTACTTC. Protein sequence: CASSFSGQETQYF.